The clone carrying this T cell receptor beta chain was detected a few times. Per the germline V gene, CDR1 is SGHNT and CDR2 is YYREEE (reference sequence). The CDR3 totals 15 residues. The data originate from a study of cytomegalovirus exposure and HLA in healthy donors. The PCR employed 60 Vbeta primers together with 13 Jbeta primers. Here immunoSEQ multiplex PCR was the method, and the copy in TCRdb shows in-frame clones only, minus some. The repertoire has 100,000 to 150,000 clones, 82% of them found once; the top ten carry around 10%. The source of this sequence is a male donor in good health and CMV-seropositive. The chain uses TRBV5-4 and TRBJ2-5; the match to TRBD2 covers 10 bases. Gene TRBJ2-7 matches the end of the DNA better, so the J call may be wrong. The specimen was PBMCs. The CDR3 is CASSFLAGGGDEQYF. The CDR3 region has the DNA TGTGCCAGCAGCTTCTTAGCGGGAGGTGGGGACGAGCAGTACTTC.